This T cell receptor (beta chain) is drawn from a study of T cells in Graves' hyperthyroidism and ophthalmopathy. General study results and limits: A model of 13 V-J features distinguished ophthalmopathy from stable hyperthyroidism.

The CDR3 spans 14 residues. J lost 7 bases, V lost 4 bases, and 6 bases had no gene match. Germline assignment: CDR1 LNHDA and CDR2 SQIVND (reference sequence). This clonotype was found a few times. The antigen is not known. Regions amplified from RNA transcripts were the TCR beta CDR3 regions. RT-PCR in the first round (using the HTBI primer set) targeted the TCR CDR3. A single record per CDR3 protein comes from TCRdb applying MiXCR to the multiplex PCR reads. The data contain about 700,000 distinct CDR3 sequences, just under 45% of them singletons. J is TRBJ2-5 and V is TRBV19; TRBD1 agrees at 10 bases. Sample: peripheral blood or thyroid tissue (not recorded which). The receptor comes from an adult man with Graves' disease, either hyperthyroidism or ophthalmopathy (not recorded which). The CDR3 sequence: CASSTRQGATTQYF. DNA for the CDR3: TGTGCCAGTAGTACCCGACAGGGGGCAACGACCCAGTACTTC.